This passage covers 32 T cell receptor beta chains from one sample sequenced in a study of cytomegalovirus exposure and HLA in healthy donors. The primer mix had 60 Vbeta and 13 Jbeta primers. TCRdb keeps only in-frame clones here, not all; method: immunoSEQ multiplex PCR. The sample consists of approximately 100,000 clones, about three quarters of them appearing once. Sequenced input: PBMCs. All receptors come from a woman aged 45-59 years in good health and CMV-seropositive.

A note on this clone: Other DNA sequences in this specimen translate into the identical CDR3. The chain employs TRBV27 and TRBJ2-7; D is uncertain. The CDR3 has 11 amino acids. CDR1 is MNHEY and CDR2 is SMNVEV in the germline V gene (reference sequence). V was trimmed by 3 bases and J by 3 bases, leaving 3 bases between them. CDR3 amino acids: CASSFGYEQYF. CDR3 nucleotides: TGTGCCAGCAGTTTCGGCTACGAGCAGTACTTC.

The CDR3 reads CASSPGGTTGELFF. DNA of the CDR3: TGTGCCAGCAGCCCGGGGGGTACCACCGGGGAGCTGTTTTTT. The chain links TRBV9 to TRBJ2-2; TRBD2 agrees at 7 bases. The CDR3 is made up of 14 amino acids. Germline assignment: CDR1 SGDLS and CDR2 YYNGEE. The junction had 4 bases not matched to a gene; V was cut back by 4 bases and J by 4 bases.

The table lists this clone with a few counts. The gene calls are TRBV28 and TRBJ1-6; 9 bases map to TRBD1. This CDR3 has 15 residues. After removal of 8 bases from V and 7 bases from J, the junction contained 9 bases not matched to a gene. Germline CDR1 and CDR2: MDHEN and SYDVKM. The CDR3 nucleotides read TGTGCCAGCGGGGACCCGGGACAGGGAAATTCACCCCTCCACTTT. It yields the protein CASGDPGQGNSPLHF.

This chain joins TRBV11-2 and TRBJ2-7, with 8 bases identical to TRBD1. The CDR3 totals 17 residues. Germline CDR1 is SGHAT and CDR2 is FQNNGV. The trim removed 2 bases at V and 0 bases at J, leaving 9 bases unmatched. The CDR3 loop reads CASSLIHRTGHSYEQYF. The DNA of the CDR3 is TGTGCCAGCAGCTTAATCCACAGGACAGGGCACTCCTACGAGCAGTACTTC.

CDR3 sequence (DNA): TGTGCCAGCAGGTATTCTGGAGGGAACTATAATTCACCCCTCCACTTT. This codes for CASRYSGGNYNSPLHF. The rearrangement joins TRBV6-4 to TRBJ1-6, with unresolved D. Trimming left V 6 bases short and J 3 bases short, with 15 bases between. The CDR3 loop spans 16 amino acids. Looked up from germline, CDR1 is MRHNA and CDR2 is SNTAGT.

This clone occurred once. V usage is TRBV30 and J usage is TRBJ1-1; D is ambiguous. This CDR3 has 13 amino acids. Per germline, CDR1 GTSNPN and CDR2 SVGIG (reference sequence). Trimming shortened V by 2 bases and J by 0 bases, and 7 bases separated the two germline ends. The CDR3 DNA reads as TGTGCCTGGAGTTTTAGTATGAACACTGAAGCTTTCTTT. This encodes CAWSFSMNTEAFF.

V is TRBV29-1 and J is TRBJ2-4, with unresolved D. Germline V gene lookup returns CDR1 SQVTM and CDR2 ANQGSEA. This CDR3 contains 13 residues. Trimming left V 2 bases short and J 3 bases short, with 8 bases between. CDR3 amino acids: CSVEIHSKNIQYF. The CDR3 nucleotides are TGCAGCGTTGAAATTCACAGCAAAAACATTCAGTACTTC.

CDR3 nucleotides: TGTGCGGCGGGGGACTACGAGCAGTACTTC. It specifies CAAGDYEQYF. The V call is TRBV30, the J call TRBJ2-7; 7 positions agree with TRBD2. Germline V CDR1 and CDR2: GTSNPN, SVGIG (reference sequence). The CDR3 spans 10 residues. Full variable domain (remainder filled in from reference TRBV30 and TRBJ2-7): SQTIHQWPATLVQPVGSPLSLECTVEGTSNPNLYWYRQAAGRGLQLLFYSVGIGQISSEVPQNLSASRPQDRQFILSSKKLLLSDSGFYLCAAGDYEQYFGPGTRLTVT.

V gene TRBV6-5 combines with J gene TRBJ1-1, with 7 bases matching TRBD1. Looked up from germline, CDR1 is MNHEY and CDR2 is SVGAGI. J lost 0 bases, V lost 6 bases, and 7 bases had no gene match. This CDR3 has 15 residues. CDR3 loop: CASRPPGGLNTEAFF. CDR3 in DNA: TGTGCCAGCAGACCCCCAGGGGGACTGAACACTGAAGCTTTCTTT.

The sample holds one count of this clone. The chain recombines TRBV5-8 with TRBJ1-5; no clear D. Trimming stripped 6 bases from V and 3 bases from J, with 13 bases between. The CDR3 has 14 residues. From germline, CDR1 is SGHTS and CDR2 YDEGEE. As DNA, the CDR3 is TGTGCCAGCATTCCTCCCGAGGACAATCAGCCCCAGCATTTT. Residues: CASIPPEDNQPQHF.

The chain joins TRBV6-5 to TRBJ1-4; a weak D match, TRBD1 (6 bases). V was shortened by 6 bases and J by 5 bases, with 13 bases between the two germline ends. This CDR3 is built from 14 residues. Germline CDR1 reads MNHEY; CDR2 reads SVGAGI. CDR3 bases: TGTGCCAGCAGCCTAACAGGGCTAAATGAAAAACTGTTTTTT. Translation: CASSLTGLNEKLFF.

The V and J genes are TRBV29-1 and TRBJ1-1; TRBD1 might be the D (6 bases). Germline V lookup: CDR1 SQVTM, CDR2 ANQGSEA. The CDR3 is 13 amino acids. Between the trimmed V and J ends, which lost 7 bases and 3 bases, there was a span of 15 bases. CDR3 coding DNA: TGCAGCGCCCAGACAGGAGGAGACACTGAAGCTTTCTTT. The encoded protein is CSAQTGGDTEAFF.

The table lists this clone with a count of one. The CDR3: CASSVRTGVSTDTQYF. CDR3 DNA: TGTGCCAGCAGCGTTAGGACAGGGGTGTCCACAGATACGCAGTATTTT. The V and J genes are TRBV5-5 and TRBJ2-3, with 9 bases aligning to TRBD1. CDR3 size: 16 residues. Germline values: CDR1 SGHKS, CDR2 YYEKEE (reference sequence). The junction had 8 bases not matched to a gene; V was cut back by 4 bases and J by 2 bases.

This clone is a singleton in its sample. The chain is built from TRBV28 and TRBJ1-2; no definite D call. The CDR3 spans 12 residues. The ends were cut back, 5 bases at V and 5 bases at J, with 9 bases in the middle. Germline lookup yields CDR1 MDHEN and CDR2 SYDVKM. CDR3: CASSPGLYGYTF. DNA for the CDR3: TGTGCCAGCAGTCCAGGACTGTATGGCTACACCTTC.

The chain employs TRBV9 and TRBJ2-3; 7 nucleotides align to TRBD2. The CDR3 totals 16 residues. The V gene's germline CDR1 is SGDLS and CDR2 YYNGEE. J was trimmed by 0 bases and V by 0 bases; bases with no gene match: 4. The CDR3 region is CASSVDAGVSTDTQYF. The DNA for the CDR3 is TGTGCCAGCAGCGTAGATGCGGGGGTTAGCACAGATACGCAGTATTTT.

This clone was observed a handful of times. The CDR3 DNA reads TGTGCCAGCAGCTTCCGTTATACGCGGAACGAGCAGTACTTC. Translating it yields CASSFRYTRNEQYF. The chain recombines TRBV5-5 with TRBJ2-7; D is unresolved. The CDR3 spans 14 residues. The V gene's germline CDR1 is SGHKS and CDR2 YYEKEE (reference sequence). The germline V and J ends were trimmed by 2 bases and 5 bases, with 14 bases remaining between them. Combining the CDR3 with reference TRBV5-5 and TRBJ2-7 gives the whole variable domain DAGVTQSPTHLIKTRGQQVTLRCSPISGHKSVSWYQQVLGQGPQFIFQYYEKEERGRGNFPDRFSARQFPNYSSELNVNALLLGDSALYLCASSFRYTRNEQYFGPGTRLTVT.

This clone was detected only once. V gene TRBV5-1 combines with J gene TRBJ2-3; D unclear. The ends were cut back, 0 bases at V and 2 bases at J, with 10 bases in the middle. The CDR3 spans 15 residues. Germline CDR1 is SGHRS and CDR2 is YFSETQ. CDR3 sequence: CASSLGRGPTDTQYF. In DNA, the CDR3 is TGCGCCAGCAGCTTGGGGAGAGGCCCCACAGATACGCAGTATTTT.

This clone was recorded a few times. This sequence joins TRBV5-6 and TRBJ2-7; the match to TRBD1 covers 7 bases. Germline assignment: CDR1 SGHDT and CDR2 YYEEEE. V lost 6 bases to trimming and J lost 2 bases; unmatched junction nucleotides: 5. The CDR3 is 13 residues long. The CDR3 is CASNRQGAYEQYF. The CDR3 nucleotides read TGTGCCAGCAACCGACAGGGCGCCTACGAGCAGTACTTC.

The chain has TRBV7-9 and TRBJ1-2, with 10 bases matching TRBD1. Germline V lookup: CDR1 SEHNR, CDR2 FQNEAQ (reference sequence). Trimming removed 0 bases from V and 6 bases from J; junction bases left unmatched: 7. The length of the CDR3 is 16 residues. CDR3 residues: CASSLAGRQGANGYTF. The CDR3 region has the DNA TGTGCCAGCAGCTTAGCGGGACGACAGGGGGCAAATGGCTACACCTTC.

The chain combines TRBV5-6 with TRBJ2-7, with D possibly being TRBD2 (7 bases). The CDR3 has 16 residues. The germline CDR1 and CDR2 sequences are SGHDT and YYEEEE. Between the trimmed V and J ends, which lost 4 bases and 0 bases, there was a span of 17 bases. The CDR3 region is CASSQFLGGGSYEQYF. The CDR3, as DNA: TGTGCCAGCAGCCAATTTCTAGGGGGGGGCTCCTACGAGCAGTACTTC.

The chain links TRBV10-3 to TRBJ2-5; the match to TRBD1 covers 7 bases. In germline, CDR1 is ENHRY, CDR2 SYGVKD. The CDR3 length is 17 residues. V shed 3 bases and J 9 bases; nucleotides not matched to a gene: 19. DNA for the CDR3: TGTGCCATCAGTGACCCCCGACAGGGTTTGCGCCGTGGGGCCCAGTACTTC. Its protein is CAISDPRQGLRRGAQYF.

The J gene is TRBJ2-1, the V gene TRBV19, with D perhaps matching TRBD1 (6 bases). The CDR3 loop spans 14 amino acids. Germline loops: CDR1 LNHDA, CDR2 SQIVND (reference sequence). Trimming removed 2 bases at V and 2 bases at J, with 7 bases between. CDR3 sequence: CASSITGTYNEQFF. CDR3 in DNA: TGTGCCAGTAGTATAACAGGGACCTACAATGAGCAGTTCTTC.

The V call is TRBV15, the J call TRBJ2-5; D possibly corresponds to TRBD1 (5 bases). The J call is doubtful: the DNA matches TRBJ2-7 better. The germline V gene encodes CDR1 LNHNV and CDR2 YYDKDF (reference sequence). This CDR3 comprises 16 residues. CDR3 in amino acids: CATSRETDSRSYEQYF. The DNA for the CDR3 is TGTGCCACCAGCAGGGAAACCGACAGTCGCTCCTACGAGCAGTACTTC.

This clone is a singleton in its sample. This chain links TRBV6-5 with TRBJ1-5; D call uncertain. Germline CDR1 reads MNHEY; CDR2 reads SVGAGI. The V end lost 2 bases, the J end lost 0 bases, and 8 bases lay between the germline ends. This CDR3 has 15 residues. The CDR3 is CASSYHGNSNQPQHF. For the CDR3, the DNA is TGTGCCAGCAGTTACCACGGGAATAGCAATCAGCCCCAGCATTTT.

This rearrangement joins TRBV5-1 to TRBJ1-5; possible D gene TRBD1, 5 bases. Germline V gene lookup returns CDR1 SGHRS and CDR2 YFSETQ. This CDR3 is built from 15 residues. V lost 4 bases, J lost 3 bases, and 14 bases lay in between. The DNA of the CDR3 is TGCGCCAGCAGCCTCCTCGGGGGTAACAATCAGCCCCAGCATTTT. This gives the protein CASSLLGGNNQPQHF.

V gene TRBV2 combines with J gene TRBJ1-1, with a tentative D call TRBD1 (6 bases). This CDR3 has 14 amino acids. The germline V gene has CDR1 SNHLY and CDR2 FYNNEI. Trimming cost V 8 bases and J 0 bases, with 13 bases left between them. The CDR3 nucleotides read TGTGCCAGCTATCTAGGGGGTATGAACACTGAAGCTTTCTTT. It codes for CASYLGGMNTEAFF.

CDR3 protein: CASSEECPGRRNQPQHF. The CDR3 bases are TGCGCCAGCAGTGAGGAGTGCCCAGGTCGCCGAAACCAGCCCCAGCATTTT. The J gene is TRBJ1-5, the V gene TRBV10-1, with no clear D. CDR1 WNHNN and CDR2 SYGVQD come from the germline V gene (reference sequence). The CDR3 runs 17 residues. Trimming shortened V by 2 bases and J by 7 bases, and 21 bases separated the two germline ends.

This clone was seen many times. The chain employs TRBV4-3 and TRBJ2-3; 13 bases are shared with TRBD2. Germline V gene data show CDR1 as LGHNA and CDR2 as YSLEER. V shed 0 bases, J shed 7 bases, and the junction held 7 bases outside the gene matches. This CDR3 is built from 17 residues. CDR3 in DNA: TGCGCCAGCAGCCAAGATGGACTAGCGGGGGATTTTAATACGCAGTATTTT. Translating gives CASSQDGLAGDFNTQYF.

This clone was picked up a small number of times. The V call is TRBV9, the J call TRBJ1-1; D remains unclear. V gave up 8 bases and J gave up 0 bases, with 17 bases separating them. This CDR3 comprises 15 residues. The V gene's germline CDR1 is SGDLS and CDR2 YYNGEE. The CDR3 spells CASVPYRDMNTEAFF. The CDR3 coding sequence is TGTGCCAGTGTTCCGTATCGAGACATGAACACTGAAGCTTTCTTT.

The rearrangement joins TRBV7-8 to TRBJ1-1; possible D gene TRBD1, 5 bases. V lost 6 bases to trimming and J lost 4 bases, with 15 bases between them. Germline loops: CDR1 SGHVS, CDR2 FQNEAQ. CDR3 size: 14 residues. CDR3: CASSWGVSGTEAFF. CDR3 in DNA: TGTGCCAGCAGTTGGGGGGTATCAGGCACTGAAGCTTTCTTT.

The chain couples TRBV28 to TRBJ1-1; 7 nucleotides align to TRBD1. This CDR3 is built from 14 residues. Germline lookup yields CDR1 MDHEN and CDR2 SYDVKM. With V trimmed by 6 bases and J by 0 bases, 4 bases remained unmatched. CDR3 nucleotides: TGTGCCAGCAGCTTCAGGGGGGTGAACACTGAAGCTTTCTTT. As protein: CASSFRGVNTEAFF.

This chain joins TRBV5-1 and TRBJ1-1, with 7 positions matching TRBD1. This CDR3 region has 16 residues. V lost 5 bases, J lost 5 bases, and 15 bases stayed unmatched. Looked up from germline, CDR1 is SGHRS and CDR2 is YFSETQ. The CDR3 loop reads CASSLTLGGSGTEAFF. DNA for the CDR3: TGCGCCAGCAGTCTGACTTTAGGGGGCAGTGGAACTGAAGCTTTCTTT.